This paragraph reports one T cell receptor beta chain. This sample is part of a study of blood T cell repertoires in COVID-19. As for the study in general: The origin of the acute and convalescent COVID-19 samples was the United States, Italy and Spain. T cells, B-cell-depleted T cells, or PBMCs provided the cDNA or gDNA that served as material.

Clones were sequenced by immunoSEQ multiplex PCR, and TCRdb holds only the in-frame ones, with some missing. The table has tens of thousands of clones, more than 65% seen once. V gave up 4 bases and J gave up 6 bases; unmatched junction bases: 15. The CDR3 covers 16 residues. Germline CDR1 and CDR2: GTSNPN and SVGIG (reference sequence). This TCR came from a man aged 70-80 years with COVID-19, enrolled during active disease. The sequencing sample was made of peripheral blood. The chain recombines TRBV30 with TRBJ2-1; 7 bases agree with TRBD2. CDR3 in DNA: TGTGCCTGGATTACCCGGGAGGCGAGATCGACCAATGAGCAGTTCTTC. This encodes CAWITREARSTNEQFF.